This is a list of T cell receptor beta chains from one sample in a study of T cell changes during pregnancy in multiple sclerosis. Libraries were prepared by immunoSEQ multiplex PCR; TCRdb keeps only in-frame clonotypes and omits some of them. The sample consists of 75,000 to 95,000 clones, 85% to 95% of them appearing once. The sample consisted of peripheral blood, taken before pregnancy. The receptors stem from a female donor with multiple sclerosis, enrolled in a pregnancy study. Both conserved end residues are part of each CDR3. Fields, in order: V gene, J gene, D gene, clone size, CDR3 DNA, CDR3 protein. D genes are given only for firm matches. Rows may omit the clone size; those that give it use once, few, many or a size class.

V gene: TRBV7-9
J gene: TRBJ2-1
D gene: .
clone size: .
CDR3 DNA: TGTGCCAGCAGCTTAGTAGCTGGGAATGAGCAGTTCTTC
CDR3 protein: CASSLVAGNEQFF

V gene: TRBV5-1
J gene: TRBJ1-2
D gene: .
clone size: .
CDR3 DNA: TGCGCCAGCAGCGATCTTAACAGGGCTCAGGGAGGCTACACCTTC
CDR3 protein: CASSDLNRAQGGYTF

V gene: TRBV6-1
J gene: TRBJ1-1
D gene: TRBD1
clone size: once
CDR3 DNA: TGTGCCAGCAGTGTGACAGGGTTGAACACTGAAGCTTTCTTT
CDR3 protein: CASSVTGLNTEAFF

V gene: TRBV2
J gene: TRBJ2-1
D gene: .
clone size: .
CDR3 DNA: TGTGCCAGCAGTGTCGACAGGAACAATGAGCAGTTCTTC
CDR3 protein: CASSVDRNNEQFF

V gene: TRBV7-3
J gene: TRBJ2-7
D gene: TRBD2
clone size: .
CDR3 DNA: TGTGCCAGCAGCTTAAAGACTAGCGGGAGCTACGAGCAGTACTTC
CDR3 protein: CASSLKTSGSYEQYF

V gene: TRBV4-2
J gene: TRBJ1-2
D gene: TRBD1
clone size: .
CDR3 DNA: TGTGCCAGCAGCCCCGGGACAGAGCTAATTGGGGATGGCTACACCTTC
CDR3 protein: CASSPGTELIGDGYTF

V gene: TRBV7-9
J gene: TRBJ2-2
D gene: .
clone size: once
CDR3 DNA: TGTGCCAGCAGCTTAGGTAGACTAACCGGGGAGCTGTTTTTT
CDR3 protein: CASSLGRLTGELFF

V gene: TRBV29-1
J gene: TRBJ1-2
D gene: TRBD1
clone size: .
CDR3 DNA: TGCAGCGCAGGCTCCCAGGGGGCCTATGGCTACACCTTC
CDR3 protein: CSAGSQGAYGYTF

V gene: TRBV5-1
J gene: TRBJ2-7
D gene: .
clone size: .
CDR3 DNA: TGCGCCAGCAGCCGAGGGGGTGGGGGTAGCGAGCAGTACTTC
CDR3 protein: CASSRGGGGSEQYF

V gene: TRBV6-1
J gene: TRBJ1-1
D gene: .
clone size: .
CDR3 DNA: TGTGCCAGCAGGATACAGGGTGGGTACACTGAAGCTTTCTTT
CDR3 protein: CASRIQGGYTEAFF

V gene: TRBV5-1
J gene: TRBJ2-7
D gene: TRBD1
clone size: .
CDR3 DNA: TGCGCCAGCAGCCCGAACAGGGGGCAGGCGCCTAACGAGCAGTACTTC
CDR3 protein: CASSPNRGQAPNEQYF

V gene: TRBV27
J gene: TRBJ1-4
D gene: .
clone size: once
CDR3 DNA: TGTGCCAGCAGTTTTGGCAGGGGACCTCCTAATGAAAAACTGTTTTTT
CDR3 protein: CASSFGRGPPNEKLFF

V gene: TRBV6-1
J gene: TRBJ2-3
D gene: TRBD2
clone size: .
CDR3 DNA: TGTGCCAGCAGGCGTTCTATAGCGGGAGATACGCAGTATTTT
CDR3 protein: CASRRSIAGDTQYF

V gene: TRBV5-1
J gene: TRBJ2-7
D gene: .
clone size: .
CDR3 DNA: TGCGCCAGCAGCTCCTCGGTCACAGCCTACGAGCAGTACTTC
CDR3 protein: CASSSSVTAYEQYF

V gene: TRBV7-6
J gene: TRBJ1-4
D gene: .
clone size: .
CDR3 DNA: TGTGCCAGCAGCTTAGTGTCTGAGGGCAAACTGTTTTTT
CDR3 protein: CASSLVSEGKLFF

V gene: TRBV28
J gene: TRBJ1-5
D gene: .
clone size: .
CDR3 DNA: TGTGCCAGCAGTTCCATGTGGCCCCAGCATTTT
CDR3 protein: CASSSMWPQHF

V gene: TRBV18
J gene: TRBJ2-7
D gene: .
clone size: .
CDR3 DNA: TGTGCCAGCTCACCTCCACAAGCCTACGAGCAGTACTTC
CDR3 protein: CASSPPQAYEQYF

V gene: TRBV29-1
J gene: TRBJ2-1
D gene: .
clone size: .
CDR3 DNA: TGCAGCGCCGACACAGGGAGTAGCTACAATGAGCAGTTCTTC
CDR3 protein: CSADTGSSYNEQFF

V gene: TRBV7-3
J gene: TRBJ1-1
D gene: TRBD1
clone size: .
CDR3 DNA: TGTGCCAGCAGCTTAACTTCGGACAGGGAAGCTTTCTTT
CDR3 protein: CASSLTSDREAFF

V gene: TRBV6-1
J gene: TRBJ2-7
D gene: TRBD1
clone size: .
CDR3 DNA: TGTGCCAGCAGTGAAGTCCCGGCCCCCGGGACAGGGGGATACGAGCAGTACTTC
CDR3 protein: CASSEVPAPGTGGYEQYF

V gene: TRBV7-7
J gene: TRBJ2-3
D gene: .
clone size: .
CDR3 DNA: TGTGCCAGCAGCCTCGGGACAAGCACAGATACGCAGTATTTT
CDR3 protein: CASSLGTSTDTQYF

V gene: TRBV7-2
J gene: TRBJ2-1
D gene: .
clone size: .
CDR3 DNA: TGTGCCAGCAGCTCCCACCGACAGGACGTCTACAATGAGCAGTTCTTC
CDR3 protein: CASSSHRQDVYNEQFF

V gene: TRBV27
J gene: TRBJ1-1
D gene: TRBD1
clone size: .
CDR3 DNA: TGTGCCAGCAGTTTAGGTAGTGGAACAGGGGGCAGGGCTGAAGCTTTCTTT
CDR3 protein: CASSLGSGTGGRAEAFF

V gene: TRBV5-1
J gene: TRBJ2-7
D gene: TRBD2
clone size: .
CDR3 DNA: TGCGCCAGCAGCCTGACTAGCGGGGGGCGATCTGTTGAGCAGTACTTC
CDR3 protein: CASSLTSGGRSVEQYF

V gene: TRBV12-5
J gene: TRBJ2-3
D gene: .
clone size: .
CDR3 DNA: TGTGCTAGTGGATCAGATTACGACTTGGGAGATACGCAGTATTTT
CDR3 protein: CASGSDYDLGDTQYF

V gene: TRBV18
J gene: TRBJ2-3
D gene: TRBD1
clone size: .
CDR3 DNA: TGTGCCAGCTCACGGACAGGGGGTATGGCAGATACGCAGTATTTT
CDR3 protein: CASSRTGGMADTQYF

V gene: TRBV5-1
J gene: TRBJ2-2
D gene: TRBD1
clone size: .
CDR3 DNA: TGCGCCAGCAGTAAGGACAGGGGAGGTTCCGGGGAGCTGTTTTTT
CDR3 protein: CASSKDRGGSGELFF

V gene: TRBV7-9
J gene: TRBJ1-3
D gene: .
clone size: .
CDR3 DNA: TGTGCCAGCAGCTTAGCCAGGGCCGGAAACACCATATATTTT
CDR3 protein: CASSLARAGNTIYF

V gene: TRBV9
J gene: TRBJ2-1
D gene: TRBD2
clone size: .
CDR3 DNA: TGTGCCAGCAGCGCCTCGGGGGGGGCTAATGAGCAGTTCTTC
CDR3 protein: CASSASGGANEQFF

V gene: TRBV7-9
J gene: TRBJ2-1
D gene: TRBD2
clone size: .
CDR3 DNA: TGTGCCAGCAGCCCCAGCGGGGGGAATGAGCAGTTCTTC
CDR3 protein: CASSPSGGNEQFF

V gene: TRBV19
J gene: TRBJ1-4
D gene: .
clone size: .
CDR3 DNA: TGTGCCAGTAGTGGAAGATCAGGGCCCTCCGGGGAAAAACTGTTTTTT
CDR3 protein: CASSGRSGPSGEKLFF

V gene: TRBV4-1
J gene: TRBJ1-6
D gene: .
clone size: .
CDR3 DNA: TGCGCCAGCAGCCAGACGAGACAGGCGAGCTCCTATAATTCACCCCTCCACTTT
CDR3 protein: CASSQTRQASSYNSPLHF

V gene: TRBV10-3
J gene: TRBJ2-3
D gene: TRBD1
clone size: .
CDR3 DNA: TGTGCCATCAGTGCGGGACAGAACACAGATACGCAGTATTTT
CDR3 protein: CAISAGQNTDTQYF

V gene: TRBV2
J gene: TRBJ2-5
D gene: TRBD2
clone size: .
CDR3 DNA: TGTGCCAGCAGCGGTGCTAGCGGGGGGTTCCAAGAGACCCAGTACTTC
CDR3 protein: CASSGASGGFQETQYF

V gene: TRBV6-4
J gene: TRBJ1-1
D gene: TRBD1
clone size: few
CDR3 DNA: TGTGCCAGCAGGAGGGGACAGGGGGCTACTGAAGCTTTCTTT
CDR3 protein: CASRRGQGATEAFF

V gene: TRBV2
J gene: TRBJ2-7
D gene: TRBD2
clone size: .
CDR3 DNA: TGTGCCAGCAGTGGGAGACTAGCAGTTTCCTACGAGCAGTACTTC
CDR3 protein: CASSGRLAVSYEQYF

V gene: TRBV5-1
J gene: TRBJ2-1
D gene: TRBD2
clone size: .
CDR3 DNA: TGCGCCAGCAGCTTCATAGCGGGGGGGGCGAATGAGCAGTTCTTC
CDR3 protein: CASSFIAGGANEQFF

V gene: TRBV6-6
J gene: TRBJ2-2
D gene: .
clone size: .
CDR3 DNA: TGTGCCAGCAGTTACATACTAGCCACGAACACCGGGGAGCTGTTTTTT
CDR3 protein: CASSYILATNTGELFF

V gene: TRBV11-2
J gene: TRBJ1-1
D gene: .
clone size: once
CDR3 DNA: TGTGCCAGCAGCTTAGGAACGGTGAACACTGAAGCTTTCTTT
CDR3 protein: CASSLGTVNTEAFF

V gene: TRBV6-1
J gene: TRBJ2-7
D gene: TRBD1
clone size: .
CDR3 DNA: TGTGCCAGCAGTGTCGGGGACAGGACCTACGAGCAGTACTTC
CDR3 protein: CASSVGDRTYEQYF

V gene: TRBV30
J gene: TRBJ2-7
D gene: TRBD1
clone size: .
CDR3 DNA: TGTGCCTGGAACTGGGACAGGGGGAGCGAGCAGTACTTC
CDR3 protein: CAWNWDRGSEQYF

V gene: TRBV7-3
J gene: TRBJ1-2
D gene: .
clone size: .
CDR3 DNA: TGTGCCAGCAGCTCCTTGTCACTATCGGGCTATGGCTACACCTTC
CDR3 protein: CASSSLSLSGYGYTF

V gene: TRBV7-3
J gene: TRBJ2-2
D gene: .
clone size: .
CDR3 DNA: TGTGCCAGCAGCTTAGGGGGCAGCACCGGGGAGCTGTTTTTT
CDR3 protein: CASSLGGSTGELFF

V gene: TRBV6-1
J gene: TRBJ2-7
D gene: TRBD2
clone size: .
CDR3 DNA: TGTGCCAGCAGTGAAGCGATTGTTAGCGGGATTCCCTACGAGCAGTACTTC
CDR3 protein: CASSEAIVSGIPYEQYF

V gene: TRBV7-9
J gene: TRBJ1-3
D gene: .
clone size: .
CDR3 DNA: TGTGCCAGCCAGCGGGAGGGGGAAGGAAACACCATATATTTT
CDR3 protein: CASQREGEGNTIYF